A single T cell receptor beta chain is shown here with its context. What it recognizes is unknown. The time point here: persistent/refractory GD, antithyroid drugs over 5 years with positive TRAb. Construction of the TCR library relied on RNA isolated from PBMCs. The data derive from a study of regulatory T cells in long-lasting Graves disease. In building TCR beta libraries, iRepertoire HTBI primers were used together with Arm-PCR of CDR3 regions. TCRdb re-called the multiplex PCR reads through MiXCR, storing one row per CDR3 protein. The sample yields over 650,000 distinct CDR3 sequences, about 30% seen once. The J segment lost 5 bases and the V segment lost 8 bases, leaving 11 bases of the junction unmatched. The CDR3 covers 15 residues. From germline, CDR1 is MNHNS and CDR2 SASEGT. Study findings and constraints: Repertoires from persistent disease leaned toward TRBV28, TRBJ1-2 and TRBJ2-5.

This sequence joins TRBV6-1 and TRBJ2-1; 8 bases fit TRBD2. The clonotype originates from a female donor with Graves disease. The sequencing here drew on peripheral blood mononuclear cells (PBMCs), taken when the disease was refractory, from a patient treated with antithyroid drugs. The CDR3 DNA sequence: TGTGCCAGCTCGGGGGCGGGGGGACGCAACAATGAGCAGTTCTTC. Encoded protein: CASSGAGGRNNEQFF.